This TCR beta chain was captured by sequencing in a study of OX40 agonist ivuxolimab in advanced cancers. Across the study: The dose of intravenous ivuxolimab that patients received every 2 weeks ranged from 0.01 to 10 mg/kg. Three partial responders included one hepatocellular carcinoma patient and two cutaneous melanoma patients.

The V segment lost 0 bases and the J segment 7 bases; nucleotides outside the gene matches: 6. The CDR3 has 14 residues. Germline-derived CDR1 and CDR2 are SGDLS and YYNGEE. Overall study findings and caveats: Fewer expanded clones were found on average in CD4+ than in CD8+ T cells.

On this clone itself: The target antigen is unknown.

The data were produced by immunoSEQ multiplex PCR, yet TCRdb's version contains in-frame clones alone and is incomplete. The sample consists of approximately 77,000 clones, roughly nine tenths of them appearing once. The clonotype was recovered from an adult with an advanced solid tumor such as melanoma, head and neck, liver or kidney cancer. The material was CD4+ or CD8+ T cells sorted from blood, obtained in a trial of the OX40 agonist ivuxolimab. This chain connects TRBV9 to TRBJ2-7; 8 positions agree with TRBD2. CDR3 loop: CASSVGGTSREQYF. The CDR3 DNA is TGTGCCAGCAGCGTAGGAGGGACTAGTCGAGAGCAGTACTTC.